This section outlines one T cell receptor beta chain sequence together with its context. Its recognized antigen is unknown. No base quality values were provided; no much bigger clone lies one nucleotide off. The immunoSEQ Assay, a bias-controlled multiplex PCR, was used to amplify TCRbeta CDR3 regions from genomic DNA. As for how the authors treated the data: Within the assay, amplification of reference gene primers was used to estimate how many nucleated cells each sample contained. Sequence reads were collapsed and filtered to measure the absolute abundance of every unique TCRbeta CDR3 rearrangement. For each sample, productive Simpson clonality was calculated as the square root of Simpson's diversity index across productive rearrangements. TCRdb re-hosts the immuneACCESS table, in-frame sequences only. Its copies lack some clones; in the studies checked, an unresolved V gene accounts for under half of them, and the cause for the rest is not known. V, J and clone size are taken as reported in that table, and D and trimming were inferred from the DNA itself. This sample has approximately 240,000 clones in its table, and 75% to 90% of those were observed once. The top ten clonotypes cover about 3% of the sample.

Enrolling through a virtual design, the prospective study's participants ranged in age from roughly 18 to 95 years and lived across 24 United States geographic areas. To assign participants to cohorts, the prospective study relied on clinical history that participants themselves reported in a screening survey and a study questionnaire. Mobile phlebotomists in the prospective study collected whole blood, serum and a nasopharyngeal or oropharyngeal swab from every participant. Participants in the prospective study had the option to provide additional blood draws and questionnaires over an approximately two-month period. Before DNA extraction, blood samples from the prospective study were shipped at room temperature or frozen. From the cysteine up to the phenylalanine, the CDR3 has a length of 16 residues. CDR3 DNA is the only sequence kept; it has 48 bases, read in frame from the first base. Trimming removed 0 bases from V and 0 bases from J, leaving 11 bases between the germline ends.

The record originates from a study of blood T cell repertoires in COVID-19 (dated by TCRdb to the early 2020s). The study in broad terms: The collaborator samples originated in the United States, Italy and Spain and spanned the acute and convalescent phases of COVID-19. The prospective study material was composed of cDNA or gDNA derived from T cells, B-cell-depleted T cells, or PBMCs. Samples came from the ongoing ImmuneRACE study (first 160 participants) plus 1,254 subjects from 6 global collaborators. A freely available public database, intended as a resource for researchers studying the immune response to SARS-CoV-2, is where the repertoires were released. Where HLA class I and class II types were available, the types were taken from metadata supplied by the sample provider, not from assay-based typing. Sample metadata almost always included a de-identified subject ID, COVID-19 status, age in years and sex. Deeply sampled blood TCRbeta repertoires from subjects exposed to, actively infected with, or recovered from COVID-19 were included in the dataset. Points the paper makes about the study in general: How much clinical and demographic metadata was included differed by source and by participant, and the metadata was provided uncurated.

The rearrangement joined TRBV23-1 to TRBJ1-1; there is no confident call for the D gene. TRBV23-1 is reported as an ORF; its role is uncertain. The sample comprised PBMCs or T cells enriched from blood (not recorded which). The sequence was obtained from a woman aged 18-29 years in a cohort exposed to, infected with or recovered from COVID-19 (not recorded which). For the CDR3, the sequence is CASSQSISALNTEAFF. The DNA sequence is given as TGCGCCAGCAGTCAATCGATCAGCGCCCTGAACACTGAAGCTTTCTTT.